This T cell receptor beta chain was recovered during a study of blood T cell repertoires in COVID-19. Overall study context: Samples came from the United States, Italy and Spain, spanning acute and convalescent COVID-19. The cDNA or gDNA used as material had been derived from T cells, B-cell-depleted T cells, or PBMCs.

This clone was found many times. Participant reports of clinical history set cohort assignment. A PCR-confirmed or clinician-diagnosed COVID-19 case had contacted exposed participants within 2 weeks of entry. TCRdb keeps only in-frame clones here, not all; method: immunoSEQ multiplex PCR. The table shows approximately 65,000 clones, with 65% to 85% occurring only once. CDR3 length: 15 amino acids. After removal of 5 bases from V and 5 bases from J, the junction contained 7 bases not matched to a gene. Germline CDR1 reads KGHSH; CDR2 reads LQKENI. The chain couples TRBV18 to TRBJ2-1, with 9 bases fitting TRBD2. Input material: PBMCs or T cells enriched from blood (not recorded which). The TCR comes from a woman in her fifties or sixties who had been exposed to COVID-19. As DNA, the CDR3 is TGTGCCAGCTCATTTCTAGCGGGGCGGGACAATGAGCAGTTCTTC. Its translation is CASSFLAGRDNEQFF.